This TCR beta chain was identified during a study of T-cell reconstitution after alpha-beta-depleted transplantation in children. Notes on the study in general: A year had passed since transplant, and T-cell counts and diversity by then came mostly from newly produced T cells. Alpha-beta T cells about two months after transplant reportedly derived from several hundred expanded graft clones.

This clonotype was detected ten times or more. Its antigen is undetermined. Unique molecular identifiers were incorporated during preparation of the TCRbeta library. TCRdb independently ran MiXCR on the PCR reads; one entry per CDR3 protein. The sample consists of around 210,000 distinct CDR3 sequences, approximately 6.3% of them appearing once. The length of the CDR3 is 15 residues. The ends were cut back, 4 bases at V and 2 bases at J, with 17 bases in the middle. Looked up from germline, CDR1 is SQVTM and CDR2 is ANQGSEA. The rearrangement joins TRBV29-1 to TRBJ2-5, with D perhaps matching TRBD2 (6 bases). The sequenced sample was PBMCs, obtained before TCRalphabeta/CD19-depleted stem cell transplant. The sequence was collected from a boy aged 2 to 9 with acute lymphoblastic leukemia, due to receive a stem cell transplant. The chain's CDR3 is CSVAGTGAPQETQYF. CDR3 DNA: TGCAGCGTTGCCGGGACTGGGGCCCCTCAAGAGACCCAGTACTTC. The full variable domain, in which reference TRBV29-1 and TRBJ2-5 provide the parts outside the CDR3, is SAVISQKPSRDICQRGTSLTIQCQVDSQVTMMFWYRQQPGQSLTLIATANQGSEATYESGFVIDKFPISRPNLTFSTLTVSNMSPEDSSIYLCSVAGTGAPQETQYFGPGTRLLVL.